Here is one T cell receptor beta chain with its context. From the RT-PCR reads, TCRdb called clonotypes with MiXCR, one entry per CDR3 protein. This sample yields approximately 500,000 distinct CDR3 sequences, of which around 21% are seen a single time; roughly 2.8% belongs to the top ten. This sample is part of a study of response to subunit inactivated influenza vaccine. V was pared by 3 bases and J by 0 bases, with 8 bases of the junction left unmatched. The CDR3 sequence is 16 residues long. This sample also belongs to another study, concerning T cells expressing NK-cell markers. That source reports: Scientists made TCR beta cDNA using 5'RACE template switching with UMIs. In several experiments, sorting was confined to alpha-beta TCR T cells through use of an anti-gamma-delta TCR antibody. The same clonotypes also predominated in the CD3+CD56-NKG2C+ fraction of several donors.

The rearrangement links TRBV12-3 or TRBV12-4 to TRBJ2-7; 7 positions agree with TRBD1. Specimen: CD4+ T cells sorted from PBMCs, collected about 11 days after vaccination. This clonotype was obtained from a man between 50 and 59 years old who received an inactivated influenza vaccine. Here the CDR3 DNA reads TGTGCCAGCAGTTTGTTCGACAGGGTTAGCTCCTACGAGCAGTACTTC. As protein: CASSLFDRVSSYEQYF.